A selection of T cell receptor beta chains follows, all from one sample in a study of metastatic and nonmetastatic thyroid tumors. Via MiXCR, TCRdb re-called the PCR reads. The repertoire holds 37,000 or so clones, with roughly 15% as singletons. The specimen sequenced was blood. These receptors came from a male donor with papillary thyroid cancer or a benign thyroid nodule (not recorded which). Some clones in this sample may be carry-over from other donors' samples. Each CDR3 is given with its conserved first and last residue. D genes are given only for firm matches. The listing skips clone size in some rows; elsewhere it reads once, few, many or a size class.

CDR3nt: TGTGCCAGCAGCCCTGAGAAGAGCGGGAGTCGTGTTACAGATACGCAGTATTTT; CDR3aa: CASSPEKSGSRVTDTQYF; abundance: -; v_gene: TRBV11-2; d_gene: TRBD2; j_gene: TRBJ2-3
CDR3nt: TGCGCCAGCAGTGAATCCCACTCCTACAATGAGCAGTTCTTC; CDR3aa: CASSESHSYNEQFF; abundance: many; v_gene: TRBV10-1; d_gene: -; j_gene: TRBJ2-1
CDR3nt: TGTGCCAGCAGCTTAGGTAGCGGGGCCCCAGATACGCAGTATTTT; CDR3aa: CASSLGSGAPDTQYF; abundance: many; v_gene: TRBV7-6; d_gene: TRBD2; j_gene: TRBJ2-3
CDR3nt: TGTGCCAGCAGACCGTTGGACGACTATGGCTACACCTTC; CDR3aa: CASRPLDDYGYTF; abundance: many; v_gene: TRBV27; d_gene: -; j_gene: TRBJ1-2
CDR3nt: TGTGCCAGCGTGGGGACAGGGGCAGGCTACACCTTC; CDR3aa: CASVGTGAGYTF; abundance: -; v_gene: TRBV12-3/TRBV12-4; d_gene: TRBD1; j_gene: TRBJ1-2
CDR3nt: TGTGCCAGTAGTTTGGTACAGGCCCTGAACACTGAAGCTTTCTTT; CDR3aa: CASSLVQALNTEAFF; abundance: few; v_gene: TRBV19; d_gene: -; j_gene: TRBJ1-1
CDR3nt: TGCAGTGCTGAGGATTTGGACAGGGGAGGCGAAAAACTGTTTTTT; CDR3aa: CSAEDLDRGGEKLFF; abundance: many; v_gene: TRBV20-1; d_gene: TRBD1; j_gene: TRBJ1-4
CDR3nt: TGCAGTGCTCAGGACCCCAGCGGGCAGTGGGTCTATGGCTACACCTTC; CDR3aa: CSAQDPSGQWVYGYTF; abundance: -; v_gene: TRBV20-1; d_gene: -; j_gene: TRBJ1-2
CDR3nt: TGTGCCAGCAGCCACCCCAAGGTTAAGCAGTTCTTC; CDR3aa: CASSHPKVKQFF; abundance: -; v_gene: TRBV14; d_gene: -; j_gene: TRBJ2-1
CDR3nt: TGTGCCAGTATTAGTTCGGCGGGCTCCTACGAGCAGTACTTC; CDR3aa: CASISSAGSYEQYF; abundance: -; v_gene: TRBV2; d_gene: -; j_gene: TRBJ2-7
CDR3nt: TGTGCCAGCAGTCAGACAGGGACCGGGGGTCAGCCCCAGCATTTT; CDR3aa: CASSQTGTGGQPQHF; abundance: -; v_gene: TRBV27; d_gene: TRBD1; j_gene: TRBJ1-5
CDR3nt: TGTGCCAGCAGGGGAGACAGGGCCTACACAGATACGCAGTATTTT; CDR3aa: CASRGDRAYTDTQYF; abundance: many; v_gene: TRBV6-1; d_gene: TRBD1; j_gene: TRBJ2-3
CDR3nt: TGTGCCAGCAGTGAGTCGGACGGTATGAGAGATACGCAGTATTTT; CDR3aa: CASSESDGMRDTQYF; abundance: many; v_gene: TRBV2; d_gene: -; j_gene: TRBJ2-3
CDR3nt: TGTGCCAGCAGCCCAGGACAGGGCCAAGAGACCCAGTACTTC; CDR3aa: CASSPGQGQETQYF; abundance: -; v_gene: TRBV7-2; d_gene: TRBD1; j_gene: TRBJ2-5
CDR3nt: TGTGCCAGCAGCCCCATTCCAGGTTCATACGAGCAGTACTTC; CDR3aa: CASSPIPGSYEQYF; abundance: -; v_gene: TRBV6-1; d_gene: -; j_gene: TRBJ2-7
CDR3nt: TGTGCCAGCAGTGATGCCGAGGGGGTGGGTTTCGAGCAGTACTTC; CDR3aa: CASSDAEGVGFEQYF; abundance: many; v_gene: TRBV25-1; d_gene: -; j_gene: TRBJ2-7
CDR3nt: TGTGCCAGCAGTCCTCTAATAGCGGGAGTTCCCTACGAGCAGTACTTC; CDR3aa: CASSPLIAGVPYEQYF; abundance: -; v_gene: TRBV6-1; d_gene: TRBD2; j_gene: TRBJ2-7
CDR3nt: TGTGCCAGCAGTAAAAGTGACAGGGGGCATGATGAGCAGTTCTTC; CDR3aa: CASSKSDRGHDEQFF; abundance: many; v_gene: TRBV27; d_gene: TRBD1; j_gene: TRBJ2-1
CDR3nt: TGTGCCAGCAGTGAATATGGGCCGAAGTGGTCCTACGAGCAGTACTTC; CDR3aa: CASSEYGPKWSYEQYF; abundance: many; v_gene: TRBV2; d_gene: -; j_gene: TRBJ2-7
CDR3nt: TGCAGTGCTTCCGATGCGGCTAGCGCTACAGATACGCAGTATTTT; CDR3aa: CSASDAASATDTQYF; abundance: many; v_gene: TRBV20-1; d_gene: -; j_gene: TRBJ2-3
CDR3nt: TGTGCCAGTTCTCTGGCCCTCACAGGGTATGGCTACACCTTC; CDR3aa: CASSLALTGYGYTF; abundance: many; v_gene: TRBV19; d_gene: -; j_gene: TRBJ1-2
CDR3nt: TGTGCCAGCAGTAGCGGGGGGGCCTACAATGAGCAGTTCTTC; CDR3aa: CASSSGGAYNEQFF; abundance: many; v_gene: TRBV6-1; d_gene: TRBD2; j_gene: TRBJ2-1
CDR3nt: TGTGCCAGCAGTTGGGGCACAGATACGCAGTATTTT; CDR3aa: CASSWGTDTQYF; abundance: few; v_gene: TRBV6-1; d_gene: -; j_gene: TRBJ2-3
CDR3nt: TGTGCCACCAGCACGAACCGCCAGGGCTACGAGCAGTACTTC; CDR3aa: CATSTNRQGYEQYF; abundance: many; v_gene: TRBV15; d_gene: -; j_gene: TRBJ2-7
CDR3nt: TGTGCCAGCAGCCTACCAACGACTAGCGGGATAAGCTACGAGCAGTACTTC; CDR3aa: CASSLPTTSGISYEQYF; abundance: many; v_gene: TRBV11-2; d_gene: TRBD2; j_gene: TRBJ2-7
CDR3nt: TGTGCCACCAGTGATTCCTTGACTAGCGGGAGCCGAGATACGCAGTATTTT; CDR3aa: CATSDSLTSGSRDTQYF; abundance: many; v_gene: TRBV24-1; d_gene: TRBD2; j_gene: TRBJ2-3
CDR3nt: TGTGCCAGCAGCTTAGCCCCGGAGACCCAGTACTTC; CDR3aa: CASSLAPETQYF; abundance: many; v_gene: TRBV7-9; d_gene: -; j_gene: TRBJ2-5
CDR3nt: TGCGCCAGCAAGCGGGAAAATCGGGAGACACAGTACTTC; CDR3aa: CASKRENRETQYF; abundance: once; v_gene: TRBV6-2/TRBV6-3; d_gene: TRBD2; j_gene: TRBJ2-5
CDR3nt: TGTGCCAGCCAAAGGGATATGACAGCTTACAATGAGCAGTTCTTC; CDR3aa: CASQRDMTAYNEQFF; abundance: many; v_gene: TRBV18; d_gene: -; j_gene: TRBJ2-1
CDR3nt: TGTGCCAGCAGGGACGTAAACACCGGGGAGCTGTTTTTT; CDR3aa: CASRDVNTGELFF; abundance: many; v_gene: TRBV6-1; d_gene: -; j_gene: TRBJ2-2
CDR3nt: TGTGCCAGCAGCTTGCGGCTAGCGAGGACCGGGGAGCTGTTTTTT; CDR3aa: CASSLRLARTGELFF; abundance: many; v_gene: TRBV7-2; d_gene: -; j_gene: TRBJ2-2
CDR3nt: TGTGCCAGCAGTTTGTCCCCCCGGGACAGGGGGCAAGAGACCCAGTACTTC; CDR3aa: CASSLSPRDRGQETQYF; abundance: many; v_gene: TRBV27; d_gene: TRBD1; j_gene: TRBJ2-5
CDR3nt: TGTGCCAGTACCCTCAGGGGGGGCAATCAGCCCCAGCATTTT; CDR3aa: CASTLRGGNQPQHF; abundance: -; v_gene: TRBV19; d_gene: TRBD1; j_gene: TRBJ1-5
CDR3nt: TGTGCCGGAGCCGGGACTCCAGGGGGGGAGCAGTACTTC; CDR3aa: CAGAGTPGGEQYF; abundance: many; v_gene: TRBV7-9; d_gene: -; j_gene: TRBJ2-7
CDR3nt: TGTGCCAGCAGGGGGAGATGGGCGAGCACAGATACGCAGTATTTT; CDR3aa: CASRGRWASTDTQYF; abundance: -; v_gene: TRBV19; d_gene: TRBD1; j_gene: TRBJ2-3